Listed here is a single TCR beta chain. Its matching antigen is unknown. Its ends do not fully match the called genes, so a read error is possible. In the library, each TCR cDNA molecule bore its own unique molecular identifier. One entry per CDR3 protein results from TCRdb running MiXCR on the 5' RACE reads. The table includes tens of thousands of distinct CDR3 sequences, approximately 8% detected once. This record comes from a study of spatial heterogeneity in lung cancer. Overall study: Where present, follow-up PBMC were sequenced a median of about 2 years after resection. Study-level findings and limits: Detection of ubiquitous tumor TCRs in blood was higher at resection than follow-up.

This CDR3 is 13 amino acids long. Germline V gene data show CDR1 as SNHLY and CDR2 as FYNNEI. Stated time point: blood at routine non-recurrence follow-up after resection. Whole RNA was taken from tumor, nontumor lung or frozen PBMC; it was then sequenced unsorted. J is TRBJ2-7 and V is TRBV2; 8 bases are shared with TRBD1. The origin of this receptor is a male donor with early-stage non-small cell lung cancer. Here the sequenced sample was PBMCs, taken at follow-up. CDR3 sequence reads: CASSTSGQGISDF. In DNA, the CDR3 is TGTGCCAGCAGTACCTCCGGACAGGGAATTTCAGACTTC.